What follows are 11 T cell receptor beta chains derived from one specimen sequenced in a study of neurological immune-mediated disorders. TCRdb re-called the 5' RACE reads through MiXCR, storing one row per CDR3 protein. The sample contains 45,000 to 50,000 distinct CDR3 sequences, around 2.9% of which appear only once. Sequencing was carried out using PBMCs. All receptors come from a woman aged 45-60 years with multiple sclerosis.

This clonotype was picked up many times. The chain uses TRBV28 and TRBJ1-2; 11 bases line up with TRBD1. This CDR3 has 15 residues. After removal of 3 bases from V and 8 bases from J, the junction contained 8 bases not matched to a gene. Germline V gene data show CDR1 as MDHEN and CDR2 as SYDVKM. In DNA, the CDR3 is TGTGCCAGCAGTTTCCCGGGACAGGGGGGAGGCGGCTACACCTTC. Translated, it gives CASSFPGQGGGGYTF.

This clonotype was detected ten times or more. The V and J genes are TRBV2 and TRBJ2-3; unclear D gene. Germline values: CDR1 SNHLY, CDR2 FYNNEI. V dropped 5 bases and J dropped 6 bases, with 9 bases sitting between them. The CDR3 spans 12 residues. CDR3 sequence reads: CASSPTIDTQYF. For the CDR3, the DNA is TGTGCCAGCAGTCCTACGATTGATACGCAGTATTTT.

This clonotype was counted ten times or more. V is TRBV7-9 and J is TRBJ2-5; D may be TRBD2 (6 bases). The CDR3 loop spans 13 amino acids. V was trimmed by 5 bases and J by 4 bases, leaving 11 bases between them. CDR1 is SEHNR, CDR2 FQNEAQ, per germline (reference sequence). The CDR3 is CASSGGLSETQYF. CDR3 sequence (DNA): TGTGCCAGCAGCGGGGGACTGTCAGAGACCCAGTACTTC.

Many counts were recorded for this clonotype. The chain combines TRBV10-3 with TRBJ1-1; D remains ambiguous. Trimming left V 7 bases short and J 0 bases short, with 18 bases between. This CDR3 is built from 16 residues. Germline assignment: CDR1 ENHRY and CDR2 SYGVKD. The CDR3 reads CAITSRAQGLNTEAFF. The CDR3 DNA follows: TGTGCCATCACATCTAGGGCACAAGGGTTGAACACTGAAGCTTTCTTT.

This clonotype was seen repeatedly, ten times or more. The J gene is TRBJ2-3, the V gene TRBV20-1; 7 bases are a match to TRBD2. The CDR3 contains 16 residues. Germline values: CDR1 DFQATT, CDR2 SNEGSKA (reference sequence). The junction had 12 bases not matched to a gene; V was cut back by 4 bases and J by 2 bases. Written as DNA, the CDR3 is TGCAGTGCTATACGGGGAGGGGTCCCCCTCACAGATACGCAGTATTTT. It translates to CSAIRGGVPLTDTQYF.

This clonotype has at least ten counts. V usage is TRBV7-9 and J usage is TRBJ1-3; TRBD1 is a possible D gene (5 bases). The CDR3 has 16 amino acids. Trimming removed 0 bases from V and 0 bases from J, with 9 bases in between. The V gene's germline CDR1 is SEHNR and CDR2 FQNEAQ (reference sequence). The CDR3 DNA reads as TGTGCCAGCAGCTTAGCTAAGGGGAGCTCTGGAAACACCATATATTTT. Translated, it gives CASSLAKGSSGNTIYF.

This clonotype was seen a handful of times. The gene calls are TRBV18 and TRBJ2-7; 10 bases map to TRBD1. Losses at the gene ends were 6 bases for V and 3 bases for J; bases not matched to a gene: 5. Germline loops: CDR1 KGHSH, CDR2 LQKENI. This CDR3 has 14 residues. CDR3 DNA sequence: TGTGCCAGCTCCGACAGGGGGCAAATCTACGAGCAGTACTTC. It encodes CASSDRGQIYEQYF.

This clonotype was counted ten times or more. The rearrangement uses TRBV5-1 and TRBJ2-3, with D hard to call. This CDR3 spans 14 amino acids. The V end lost 2 bases, the J end lost 2 bases, and 9 bases lay between the germline ends. CDR1 is SGHRS, CDR2 YFSETQ, per germline. The CDR3 reads CASSLSDHTDTQYF. The CDR3 DNA follows: TGCGCCAGCAGCTTATCCGACCACACAGATACGCAGTATTTT.

This clonotype was seen repeatedly, ten times or more. CDR3 DNA sequence: TGTGCCAGCAGCCTGGCCCCAGGGGCGGAGAGCTCCTACGAGCAGTACGTC. It encodes CASSLAPGAESSYEQYV. This sequence joins TRBV21-1 and TRBJ2-7; whether TRBD1, the table's D call, matches the DNA was not checked. TRBV21-1 is a pseudogene locus. The length of the CDR3 is 17 residues.

This clonotype has at least ten counts. The rearrangement uses TRBV7-3 and TRBJ2-7, with D unresolved. Germline V CDR1 and CDR2: SGHTA, FQGTGA. The CDR3 is 13 residues long. Trimming shortened V by 5 bases and J by 10 bases, and 18 bases separated the two germline ends. The CDR3 nucleotides read TGTGCCAGCAGCGTAATGGATGGTGATGATCAGTACTTC. It is translated as CASSVMDGDDQYF.

V and J are TRBV11-2 and TRBJ2-1, with D possibly being TRBD2 (6 bases). CDR1 is SGHAT, CDR2 FQNNGV, per germline. The CDR3 consists of 15 residues. Trimming took off 6 bases at V and 7 bases at J, with 19 bases between the two ends. The CDR3 bases are TGTGCCAGCAGAGCCGGGACTTCCCAGGGTAATGAGCAGTTCTTC. It codes for CASRAGTSQGNEQFF.